The source of this T cell receptor beta chain is a study of CD8 T cells in Susac syndrome. This CDR3 spans 13 amino acids. The ends lost 4 bases at V and 3 bases at J; junction bases unmatched: 2. The V gene's germline CDR1 is SGHTA and CDR2 FQGNSA. Random hexamers were used to reverse transcribe the RNA input (roughly 0.5 to 1 ug). TCRdb ran MiXCR on the immunoSEQ multiplex PCR reads and lists one entry per CDR3 protein. The sample carries about 160,000 distinct CDR3 sequences, roughly 93% recorded once. TCR beta was sequenced from blood CD8+ and CD4+ T cells. Negative magnetic isolation gave CD8+ and CD4+ cells; FACS enriched CD8+ TEMRA.

The receptor comes from a human donor in good health. The sample was CD4+ T cells from PBMCs. The chain recombines TRBV7-2 with TRBJ1-1, with TRBD1 matching over 7 bases. CDR3 sequence reads: CASSSGQDTEAFF. The DNA of the CDR3 is TGTGCCAGCAGCTCTGGACAGGACACTGAAGCTTTCTTT. The full variable domain, completed using reference TRBV7-2 and TRBJ1-1, is GAGVSQSPSNKVTEKGKDVELRCDPISGHTALYWYRQSLGQGLEFLIYFQGNSAPDKSGLPSDRFSAERTGGSVSTLTIQRTQQEDSAVYLCASSSGQDTEAFFGQGTRLTVV.